This TCR beta chain is from a study of CD8 T cells in Susac syndrome. Note on this clonotype: As yet, its antigen is unknown.

The RNA, roughly 0.5 to 1 ug, was put through reverse transcription using random hexamers. A multiplex approach, immunoSEQ multiplex PCR, amplified TCR beta CDR3 across 54 Vbeta and 13 Jbeta. TCRdb analysed the immunoSEQ multiplex PCR reads with MiXCR anew, one entry per CDR3 protein. The table has some 180,000 distinct CDR3 sequences, roughly 95% seen once. General study findings and limits: The study admitted that it had a relatively small number of individuals in its TCR sequencing and HLA analysis.

Between the trimmed V and J ends, which lost 4 bases and 1 base, there was a span of 10 bases. The CDR3 is made up of 13 amino acids. The V gene's germline CDR1 is GTSNPN and CDR2 SVGIG (reference sequence). Through negative isolation, CD4+ and CD8+ T cells were obtained, while TEMRA cells were enriched using FACS. The material sequenced was CD4+ T cells from PBMCs. The origin of this receptor is a human donor in good health. The rearrangement joins TRBV30 to TRBJ1-1, with D unclear. The CDR3 spells CAWTGYSNTEAFF. CDR3 bases: TGTGCCTGGACGGGGTATTCGAACACTGAAGCTTTCTTT.